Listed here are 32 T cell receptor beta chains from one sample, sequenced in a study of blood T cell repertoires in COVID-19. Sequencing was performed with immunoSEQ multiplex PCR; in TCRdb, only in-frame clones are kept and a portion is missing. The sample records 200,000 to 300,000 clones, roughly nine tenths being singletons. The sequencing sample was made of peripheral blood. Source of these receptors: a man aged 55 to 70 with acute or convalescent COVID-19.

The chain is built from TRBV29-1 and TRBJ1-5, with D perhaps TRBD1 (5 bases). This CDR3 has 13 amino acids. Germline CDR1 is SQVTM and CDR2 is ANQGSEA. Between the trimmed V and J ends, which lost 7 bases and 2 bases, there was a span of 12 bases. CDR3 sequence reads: CSAQGTRNQPQHF. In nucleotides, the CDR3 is TGCAGCGCTCAGGGAACGCGCAATCAGCCCCAGCATTTT.

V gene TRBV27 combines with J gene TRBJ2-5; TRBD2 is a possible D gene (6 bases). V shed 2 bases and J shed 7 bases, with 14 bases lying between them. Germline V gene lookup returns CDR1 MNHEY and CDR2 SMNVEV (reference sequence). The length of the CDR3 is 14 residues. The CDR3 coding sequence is TGTGCCAGCAGTTTACGCGGGGCCGAAGGGACCCAGTACTTC. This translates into CASSLRGAEGTQYF.

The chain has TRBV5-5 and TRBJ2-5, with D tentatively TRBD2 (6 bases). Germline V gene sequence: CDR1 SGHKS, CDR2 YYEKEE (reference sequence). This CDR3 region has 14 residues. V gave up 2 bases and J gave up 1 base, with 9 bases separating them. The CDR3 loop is CASSFRGIQETQYF. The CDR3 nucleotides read TGTGCCAGCAGCTTCCGGGGGATCCAAGAGACCCAGTACTTC.

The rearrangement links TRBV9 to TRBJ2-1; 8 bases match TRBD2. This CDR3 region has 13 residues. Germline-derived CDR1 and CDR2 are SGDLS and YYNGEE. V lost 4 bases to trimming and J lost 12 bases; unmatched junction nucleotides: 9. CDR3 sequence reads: CASSPAGGLGQFF. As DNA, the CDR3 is TGTGCCAGCAGCCCCGCCGGGGGACTAGGGCAGTTCTTC.

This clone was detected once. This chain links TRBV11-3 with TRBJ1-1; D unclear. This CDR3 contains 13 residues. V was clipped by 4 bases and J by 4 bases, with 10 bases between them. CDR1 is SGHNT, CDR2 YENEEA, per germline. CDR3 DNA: TGTGCCAGCAGCTACGGTCGTACCACTGAAGCTTTCTTT. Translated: CASSYGRTTEAFF.

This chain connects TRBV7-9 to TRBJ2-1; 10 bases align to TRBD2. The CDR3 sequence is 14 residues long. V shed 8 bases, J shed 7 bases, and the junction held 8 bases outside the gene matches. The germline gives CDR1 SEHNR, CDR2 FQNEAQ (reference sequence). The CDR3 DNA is TGTGCCAGCGACACCGGGACTAGCGCGAATGAGCAGTTCTTC. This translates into CASDTGTSANEQFF.

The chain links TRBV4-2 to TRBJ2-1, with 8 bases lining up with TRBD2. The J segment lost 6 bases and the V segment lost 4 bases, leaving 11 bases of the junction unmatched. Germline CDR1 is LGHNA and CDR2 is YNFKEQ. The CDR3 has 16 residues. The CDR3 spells CASSPSTSVRANEQFF. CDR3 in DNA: TGTGCCAGCAGCCCCTCGACTAGCGTTCGGGCCAATGAGCAGTTCTTC.

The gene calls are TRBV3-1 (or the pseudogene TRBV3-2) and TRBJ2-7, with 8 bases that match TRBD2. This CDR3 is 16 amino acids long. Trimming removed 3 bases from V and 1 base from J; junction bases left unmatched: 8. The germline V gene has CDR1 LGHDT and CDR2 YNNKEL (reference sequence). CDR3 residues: CASSQNLAGVSYEQYF. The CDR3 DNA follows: TGTGCCAGCAGCCAGAATCTAGCGGGTGTATCCTACGAGCAGTACTTC.

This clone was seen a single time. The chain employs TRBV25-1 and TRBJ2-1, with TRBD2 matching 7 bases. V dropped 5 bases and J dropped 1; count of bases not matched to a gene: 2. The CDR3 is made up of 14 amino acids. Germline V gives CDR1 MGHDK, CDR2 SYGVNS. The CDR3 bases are TGTGCCAGCAGTCCTAGCGGTTCCTACAATGAGCAGTTCTTC. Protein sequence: CASSPSGSYNEQFF.

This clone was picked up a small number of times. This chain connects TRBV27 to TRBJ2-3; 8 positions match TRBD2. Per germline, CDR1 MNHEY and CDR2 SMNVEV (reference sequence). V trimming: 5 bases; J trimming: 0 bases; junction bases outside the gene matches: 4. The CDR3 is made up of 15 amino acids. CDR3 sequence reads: CASSPTSVSTDTQYF. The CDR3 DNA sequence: TGTGCCAGCAGTCCGACTAGCGTAAGCACAGATACGCAGTATTTT.

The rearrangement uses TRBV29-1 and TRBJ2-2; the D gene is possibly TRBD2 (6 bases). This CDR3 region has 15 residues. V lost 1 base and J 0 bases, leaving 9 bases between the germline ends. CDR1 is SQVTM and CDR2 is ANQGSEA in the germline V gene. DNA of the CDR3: TGCAGCGTTGAAGTTGGGGGGACGAACACCGGGGAGCTGTTTTTT. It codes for CSVEVGGTNTGELFF.

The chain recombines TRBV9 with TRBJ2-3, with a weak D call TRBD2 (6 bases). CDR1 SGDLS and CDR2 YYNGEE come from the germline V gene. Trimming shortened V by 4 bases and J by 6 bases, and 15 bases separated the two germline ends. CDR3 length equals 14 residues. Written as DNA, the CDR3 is TGTGCCAGCAGCCCCCCGGGGGTGGAGGATACGCAGTATTTT. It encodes CASSPPGVEDTQYF.

This CDR3 is CASRGDGNQPQHF. Here the CDR3 DNA reads TGTGCCTCTCGGGGAGATGGCAATCAGCCCCAGCATTTT. V is TRBV6-5 and J is TRBJ1-5, with no clear D. CDR1 and CDR2 from the germline V gene are MNHEY and SVGAGI. CDR3 length: 13 residues. Trimming pared 11 bases from V and 2 bases from J, leaving 13 bases between.

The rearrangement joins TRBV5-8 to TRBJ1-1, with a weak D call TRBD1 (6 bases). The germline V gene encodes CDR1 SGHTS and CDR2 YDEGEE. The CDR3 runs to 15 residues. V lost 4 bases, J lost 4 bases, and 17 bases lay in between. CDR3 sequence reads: CASSPRGGQVTEAFF. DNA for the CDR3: TGTGCCAGCAGCCCTAGGGGGGGCCAGGTCACTGAAGCTTTCTTT.

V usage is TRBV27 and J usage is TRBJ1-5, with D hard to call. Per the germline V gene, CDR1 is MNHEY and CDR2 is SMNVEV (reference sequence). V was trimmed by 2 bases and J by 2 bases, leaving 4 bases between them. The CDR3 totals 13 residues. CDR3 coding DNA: TGTGCCAGCAGTTTACTCGGCAATCAGCCCCAGCATTTT. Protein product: CASSLLGNQPQHF.

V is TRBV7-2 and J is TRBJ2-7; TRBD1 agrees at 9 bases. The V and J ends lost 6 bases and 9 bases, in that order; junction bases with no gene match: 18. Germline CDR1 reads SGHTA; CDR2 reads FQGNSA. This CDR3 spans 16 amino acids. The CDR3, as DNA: TGTGCCAGCAGTCCCGGGACAGGGAGGGGGCCTCACGGGCAGTACTTC. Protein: CASSPGTGRGPHGQYF.

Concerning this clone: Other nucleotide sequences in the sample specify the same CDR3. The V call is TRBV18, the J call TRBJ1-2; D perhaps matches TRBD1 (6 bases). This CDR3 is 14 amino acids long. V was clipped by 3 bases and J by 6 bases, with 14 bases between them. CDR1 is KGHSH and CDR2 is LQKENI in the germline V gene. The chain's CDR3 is CASSPTGPGDGYTF. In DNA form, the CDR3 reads TGTGCCAGCTCACCTACAGGGCCTGGTGATGGCTACACCTTC.

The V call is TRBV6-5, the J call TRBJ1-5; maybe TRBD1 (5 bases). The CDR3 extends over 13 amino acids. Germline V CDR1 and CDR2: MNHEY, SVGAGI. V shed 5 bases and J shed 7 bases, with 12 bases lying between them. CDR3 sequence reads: CASSRRGNQPQHF. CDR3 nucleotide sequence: TGTGCCAGCAGTCGGCGGGGGAACCAGCCCCAGCATTTT.

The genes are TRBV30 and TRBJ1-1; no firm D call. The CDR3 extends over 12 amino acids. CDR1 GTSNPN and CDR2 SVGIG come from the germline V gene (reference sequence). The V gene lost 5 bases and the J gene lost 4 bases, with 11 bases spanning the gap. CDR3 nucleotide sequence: TGTGCCTGGGGGAGGTTGGGCACTGAAGCTTTCTTT. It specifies CAWGRLGTEAFF.

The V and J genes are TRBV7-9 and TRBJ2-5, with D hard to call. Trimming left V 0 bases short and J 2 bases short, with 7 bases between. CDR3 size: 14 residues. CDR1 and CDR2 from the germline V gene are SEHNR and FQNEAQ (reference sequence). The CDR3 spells CASSLAPLQETQYF. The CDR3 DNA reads TGTGCCAGCAGCTTAGCCCCTCTACAAGAGACCCAGTACTTC.

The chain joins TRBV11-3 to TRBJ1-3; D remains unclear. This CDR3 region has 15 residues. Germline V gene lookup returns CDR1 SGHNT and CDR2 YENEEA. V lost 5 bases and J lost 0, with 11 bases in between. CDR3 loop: CASSPAVLSGNTIYF. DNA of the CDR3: TGTGCCAGCAGCCCGGCGGTCCTCTCTGGAAACACCATATATTTT.

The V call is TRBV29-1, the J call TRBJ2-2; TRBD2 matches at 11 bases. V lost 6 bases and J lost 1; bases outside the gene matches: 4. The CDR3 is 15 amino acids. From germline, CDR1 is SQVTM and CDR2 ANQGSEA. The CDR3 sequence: CSVLSGRENTGELFF. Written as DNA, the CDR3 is TGCAGCGTCCTTAGCGGGAGGGAGAACACCGGGGAGCTGTTTTTT.

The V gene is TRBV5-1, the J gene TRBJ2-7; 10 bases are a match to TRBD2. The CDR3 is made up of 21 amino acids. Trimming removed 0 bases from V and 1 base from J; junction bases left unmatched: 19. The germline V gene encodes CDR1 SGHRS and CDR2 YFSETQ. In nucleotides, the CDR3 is TGCGCCAGCAGCTTGGCCCTGCGGAATCTAGCGGGAGTTAGTCGGTCCTACGAGCAGTACTTC. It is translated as CASSLALRNLAGVSRSYEQYF.

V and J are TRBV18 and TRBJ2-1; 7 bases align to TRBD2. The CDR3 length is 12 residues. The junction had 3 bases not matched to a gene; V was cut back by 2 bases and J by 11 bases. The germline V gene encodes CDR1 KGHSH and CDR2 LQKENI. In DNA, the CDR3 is TGTGCCAGCTCACCAGGAGCGGGAAAGCAGTTCTTC. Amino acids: CASSPGAGKQFF. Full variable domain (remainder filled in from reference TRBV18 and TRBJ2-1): NAGVMQNPRHLVRRRGQEARLRCSPMKGHSHVYWYRQLPEEGLKFMVYLQKENIIDESGMPKERFSAEFPKEGPSILRIQQVVRGDSAAYFCASSPGAGKQFFGPGTRLTVL.

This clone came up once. The DNA of the CDR3 is TGTGCCAGCAGCTTGGGGGGGAGCGCCGGGGAGCTGTTTTTT. Translated, it gives CASSLGGSAGELFF. The chain combines TRBV11-3 with TRBJ2-2, with 7 bases aligning to TRBD2. The CDR3 loop spans 14 amino acids. V lost 3 bases, J lost 6 bases, and 4 bases stayed unmatched. Germline assignment: CDR1 SGHNT and CDR2 YENEEA.

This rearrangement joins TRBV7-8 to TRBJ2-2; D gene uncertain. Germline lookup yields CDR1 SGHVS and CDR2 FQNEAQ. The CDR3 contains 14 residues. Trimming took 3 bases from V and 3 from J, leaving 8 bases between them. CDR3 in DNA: TGTGCCAGCAGCTTCGACTTACACACCGGGGAGCTGTTTTTT. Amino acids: CASSFDLHTGELFF.

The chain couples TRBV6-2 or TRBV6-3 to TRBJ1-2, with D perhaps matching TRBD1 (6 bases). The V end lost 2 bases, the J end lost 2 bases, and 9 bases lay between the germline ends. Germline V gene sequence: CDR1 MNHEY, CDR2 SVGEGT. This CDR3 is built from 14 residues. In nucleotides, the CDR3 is TGTGCCAGCAGTTACGTGGGGGCGAACTATGGCTACACCTTC. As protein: CASSYVGANYGYTF.

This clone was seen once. CDR3 in DNA: TGTGCCAGTAGTATAGGCCAGAATCAGCCCCAGCATTTT. Protein product: CASSIGQNQPQHF. V and J are TRBV19 and TRBJ1-5; D unclear. The V and J ends lost 1 base and 4 bases respectively, with 5 bases between them. The germline CDR1 and CDR2 sequences are LNHDA and SQIVND (reference sequence). CDR3 length: 13 residues.

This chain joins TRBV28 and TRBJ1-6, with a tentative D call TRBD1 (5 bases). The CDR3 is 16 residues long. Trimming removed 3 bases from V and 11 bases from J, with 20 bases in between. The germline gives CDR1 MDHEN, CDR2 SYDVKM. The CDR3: CASSFSGGSMGPPLHF. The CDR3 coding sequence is TGTGCCAGCAGTTTCTCCGGCGGCTCGATGGGGCCACCCCTCCACTTT.

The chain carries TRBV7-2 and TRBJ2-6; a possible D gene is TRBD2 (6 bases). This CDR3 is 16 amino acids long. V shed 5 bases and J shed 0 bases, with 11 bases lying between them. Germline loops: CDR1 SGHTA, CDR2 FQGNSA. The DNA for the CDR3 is TGTGCCAGCAGCCCGGGACTGTTCTCTGGGGCCAACGTCCTGACTTTC. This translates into CASSPGLFSGANVLTF.

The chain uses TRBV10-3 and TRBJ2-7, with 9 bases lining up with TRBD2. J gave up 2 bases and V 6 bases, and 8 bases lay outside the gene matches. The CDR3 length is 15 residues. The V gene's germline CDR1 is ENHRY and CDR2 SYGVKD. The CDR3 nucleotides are TGTGCCATCAGCCCTCAGGAGCGGGAGGCCTACGAGCAGTACTTC. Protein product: CAISPQEREAYEQYF.

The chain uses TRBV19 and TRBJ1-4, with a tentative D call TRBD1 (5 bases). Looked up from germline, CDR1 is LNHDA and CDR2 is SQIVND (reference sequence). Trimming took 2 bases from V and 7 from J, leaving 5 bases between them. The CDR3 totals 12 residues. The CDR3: CASSIRGEKLFF. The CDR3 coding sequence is TGTGCCAGTAGTATAAGGGGTGAAAAACTGTTTTTT. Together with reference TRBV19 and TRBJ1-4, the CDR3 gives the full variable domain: DGGITQSPKYLFRKEGQNVTLSCEQNLNHDAMYWYRQDPGQGLRLIYYSQIVNDFQKGDIAEGYSVSREKKESFPLTVTSAQKNPTAFYLCASSIRGEKLFFGSGTQLSVL.